This is a list of T cell receptor beta chains from one sample in a study of long-term antiretroviral therapy in people with HIV. The data were produced by immunoSEQ multiplex PCR, yet TCRdb's version contains in-frame clones alone and is incomplete. The data contain roughly 36,000 clones, around 83% of them seen just once; the ten biggest clones take up about 4.8%. The material sequenced was unsorted PBMCs, taken 2.8 years before starting antiretroviral therapy. These TCRs come from a woman aged 30 to 39 with HIV. CDR3s include the opening cysteine and the closing phenylalanine or tryptophan. Fields, in order: clone size, V gene, J gene, D gene, CDR3 protein, CDR3 DNA. The D gene is left open where the match is weak. Clone size is shown for a subset of rows, as once, few, many or a class of expanded clone.

clone_size: NA
v_call: TRBV12-2
j_call: TRBJ2-5
d_call: NA
cdr3_aa: CASRLNGAAEETQYF
cdr3_nt: TGTGCAAGTCGCTTAAACGGGGCAGCTGAAGAGACCCAGTACTTC

clone_size: NA
v_call: TRBV19
j_call: TRBJ2-1
d_call: TRBD2
cdr3_aa: CASSIERRGWMGEQFF
cdr3_nt: TGTGCCAGTAGTATAGAGAGGCGGGGGTGGATGGGGGAGCAGTTCTTC

clone_size: NA
v_call: TRBV19
j_call: TRBJ2-1
d_call: TRBD2
cdr3_aa: CASSIGWRESNEQFF
cdr3_nt: TGTGCCAGTAGTATAGGTTGGCGGGAGAGCAATGAGCAGTTCTTC

clone_size: NA
v_call: TRBV6-6
j_call: TRBJ2-7
d_call: NA
cdr3_aa: CASSYRGGYEQYF
cdr3_nt: TGTGCCAGCAGTTACCGCGGCGGCTACGAGCAGTACTTC

clone_size: NA
v_call: TRBV10-1
j_call: TRBJ1-1
d_call: NA
cdr3_aa: CASSPGRTTEAFF
cdr3_nt: TGCGCCAGCTCTCCGGGACGGACCACTGAAGCTTTCTTT

clone_size: NA
v_call: TRBV11-2
j_call: TRBJ1-2
d_call: NA
cdr3_aa: CASSLVGDGLYGYTF
cdr3_nt: TGTGCCAGCAGCTTAGTAGGAGACGGTCTCTATGGCTACACCTTC

clone_size: NA
v_call: TRBV5-4
j_call: TRBJ1-6
d_call: TRBD1
cdr3_aa: CASNLAGQGKYSPLHF
cdr3_nt: TGTGCCAGCAACTTAGCCGGACAGGGAAAATATTCACCCCTCCACTTT

clone_size: NA
v_call: TRBV14
j_call: TRBJ1-2
d_call: NA
cdr3_aa: CASSQDGSALDGYTF
cdr3_nt: TGTGCCAGCAGCCAAGATGGCTCGGCCCTCGATGGCTACACCTTC

clone_size: NA
v_call: TRBV18
j_call: TRBJ2-1
d_call: TRBD1
cdr3_aa: CASSPTGVNEQFF
cdr3_nt: TGTGCCAGCTCACCGACAGGGGTGAATGAGCAGTTCTTC

clone_size: NA
v_call: TRBV7-9
j_call: TRBJ2-5
d_call: TRBD1
cdr3_aa: CASSLGQGTQYF
cdr3_nt: TGTGCCAGCAGCCTGGGACAGGGTACCCAGTACTTC

clone_size: NA
v_call: TRBV12-5
j_call: TRBJ2-3
d_call: TRBD2
cdr3_aa: CASGSGLAGGTDTQYF
cdr3_nt: TGTGCTAGTGGAAGTGGACTAGCTGGCGGCACAGATACGCAGTATTTT

clone_size: NA
v_call: TRBV6-6
j_call: TRBJ2-3
d_call: NA
cdr3_aa: CASSYSGGRVGYF
cdr3_nt: TGTGCCAGCAGTTACTCGGGGGGCCGAGTGGGGTATTTT

clone_size: NA
v_call: TRBV15
j_call: TRBJ2-1
d_call: NA
cdr3_aa: CATSRDLDRSAVEFF
cdr3_nt: TGTGCCACCAGCAGAGACCTCGACAGATCGGCAGTCGAGTTCTTC

clone_size: NA
v_call: TRBV27
j_call: TRBJ2-5
d_call: TRBD2
cdr3_aa: CASSVRPGQRGGGETQYF
cdr3_nt: TGTGCCAGCAGTGTACGTCCGGGTCAACGGGGGGGCGGAGAGACCCAGTACTTC

clone_size: NA
v_call: TRBV2
j_call: TRBJ2-1
d_call: NA
cdr3_aa: CASSERLADNEQFF
cdr3_nt: TGTGCCAGCAGTGAACGGTTAGCGGACAATGAGCAGTTCTTC

clone_size: NA
v_call: TRBV9
j_call: TRBJ2-3
d_call: TRBD2
cdr3_aa: CASSKSTSGGAKDTQYF
cdr3_nt: TGTGCCAGCAGTAAATCCACTAGCGGGGGGGCCAAAGATACGCAGTATTTT

clone_size: NA
v_call: TRBV14
j_call: TRBJ2-4
d_call: NA
cdr3_aa: CASSQTTASKNIQYF
cdr3_nt: TGTGCCAGCAGCCAAACGACAGCCTCCAAAAACATTCAGTACTTC

clone_size: few
v_call: TRBV6-5
j_call: TRBJ1-1
d_call: NA
cdr3_aa: CASSYSAGPTEAFF
cdr3_nt: TGTGCCAGCAGTTACTCGGCAGGGCCCACTGAAGCTTTCTTT

clone_size: NA
v_call: TRBV19
j_call: TRBJ1-5
d_call: NA
cdr3_aa: CASSIMAGREAQPQHF
cdr3_nt: TGTGCCAGTAGTATAATGGCAGGGCGGGAGGCTCAGCCCCAGCATTTT

clone_size: once
v_call: TRBV6-1
j_call: TRBJ2-7
d_call: TRBD2
cdr3_aa: CASSGGGFLGEQYF
cdr3_nt: TGTGCCAGCAGTGGCGGGGGGTTCCTCGGCGAGCAGTACTTC

clone_size: few
v_call: TRBV12-5
j_call: TRBJ1-1
d_call: NA
cdr3_aa: CASGLVFSGNTEAFF
cdr3_nt: TGTGCTAGTGGTTTGGTATTTTCAGGGAACACTGAAGCTTTCTTT

clone_size: NA
v_call: TRBV6-1
j_call: TRBJ1-4
d_call: NA
cdr3_aa: CASSELGRAGPEKLFF
cdr3_nt: TGTGCCAGCAGTGAACTCGGGCGGGCAGGTCCTGAAAAACTGTTTTTT

clone_size: NA
v_call: TRBV4-2
j_call: TRBJ2-2
d_call: NA
cdr3_aa: CASSQEGLSTGELFF
cdr3_nt: TGTGCCAGCAGCCAAGAGGGGCTAAGCACCGGGGAGCTGTTTTTT

clone_size: once
v_call: TRBV9
j_call: TRBJ1-6
d_call: NA
cdr3_aa: CASSGGGGGNSPLHF
cdr3_nt: TGTGCCAGCAGCGGTGGCGGGGGCGGTAATTCACCCCTCCACTTT

clone_size: NA
v_call: TRBV19
j_call: TRBJ1-1
d_call: NA
cdr3_aa: CASNDYTEAFF
cdr3_nt: TGTGCCAGTAACGATTACACTGAAGCTTTCTTT

clone_size: NA
v_call: TRBV7-3
j_call: TRBJ2-5
d_call: TRBD2
cdr3_aa: CASSRSGGAGETQYF
cdr3_nt: TGTGCCAGCAGCCGTAGCGGGGGGGCAGGAGAGACCCAGTACTTC

clone_size: NA
v_call: TRBV14
j_call: TRBJ2-5
d_call: TRBD1
cdr3_aa: CASSQAPDRGLETQYF
cdr3_nt: TGTGCCAGCAGCCAAGCCCCGGACAGGGGCCTGGAGACCCAGTACTTC

clone_size: NA
v_call: TRBV5-4
j_call: TRBJ2-2
d_call: NA
cdr3_aa: CASSPLSGELFF
cdr3_nt: TGTGCCAGCAGCCCCCTCAGTGGGGAGCTGTTTTTT

clone_size: NA
v_call: TRBV7-3
j_call: TRBJ2-5
d_call: NA
cdr3_aa: CASSLSGARETQYF
cdr3_nt: TGTGCCAGCAGCCTTTCAGGGGCCCGGGAGACCCAGTACTTC

clone_size: NA
v_call: TRBV29-1
j_call: TRBJ2-2
d_call: TRBD1
cdr3_aa: CSVGGQGAWTGELFF
cdr3_nt: TGCAGCGTTGGAGGACAGGGGGCGTGGACCGGGGAGCTGTTTTTT

clone_size: NA
v_call: TRBV23-1
j_call: TRBJ1-1
d_call: TRBD1
cdr3_aa: CASSHTPRGTEAFF
cdr3_nt: TGCGCCAGCTCTCACACCCCCAGGGGGACTGAAGCTTTCTTT

clone_size: NA
v_call: TRBV12-5
j_call: TRBJ1-5
d_call: NA
cdr3_aa: CASGGLNQPQHF
cdr3_nt: TGTGCTAGTGGGGGGCTGAATCAGCCCCAGCATTTT